Below, one T cell receptor (beta chain) is given with its context. Unsorted whole blood served as the source of blood RNA, and germline DNA was extracted as well. TCR beta cDNA was reverse-transcribed from approximately 0.45 ug of total RNA. The reaction used a constant-region primer and ProtoScript II reverse transcriptase. ARM-PCR was slightly modified, and three nested multiplex PCR rounds with it gave rise to the TCR beta libraries. Researchers ran the first two PCR rounds for about 11 cycles each with TRBV1-TRBV30 forward primers and a C-beta reverse primer. MiXCR, run by TCRdb on the multiplex PCR reads, gives a single entry per CDR3 protein. In the table there are approximately 310,000 distinct CDR3 sequences, about 62% of which are singletons. The data were taken from a study of tumor-infiltrating lymphocytes in primary liver carcinoma. Study-level information: Treatment of the patients' primary liver carcinoma consisted of surgical resection. Read depth, roughly 3.65 to 7.13 million productive TCRbeta reads, did not differ significantly between tissues.

Germline CDR1 reads SGHAT; CDR2 reads FQNNGV. This CDR3 has 15 residues. V lost 7 bases, J lost 2 bases, and 9 bases stayed unmatched. The rearrangement joins TRBV11-2 to TRBJ2-7, with 9 bases aligning to TRBD1. This clonotype originated in a man aged 35-49 years with primary liver carcinoma and hepatitis B virus infection. Material: peripheral blood. The CDR3 region has the DNA TGTGCCAGCATCCGGGACAGGGTGCGACCCTACGAGCAGTACTTC. Translated: CASIRDRVRPYEQYF.